The T cell receptor (beta chain) described here comes from a study of T-cell reconstitution after alpha-beta-depleted transplantation in children. The V gene lost 4 bases and the J gene lost 12 bases, with 11 bases spanning the gap. This CDR3 comprises 11 residues. The V gene's germline CDR1 is SGHRS and CDR2 YFSETQ. Unique molecular identifiers were incorporated during preparation of the TCRbeta library. TCRdb passed the PCR reads through MiXCR, listing each CDR3 protein once. In the table there are 200,000 to 250,000 distinct CDR3 sequences, less than 9% of which are singletons. This chain connects TRBV5-1 to TRBJ2-1; D possibly uses TRBD1 or TRBD2 (5 bases each). Sample: PBMCs, mostly from graft donor cells, taken 180 days after TCRalphabeta/CD19-depleted stem cell transplant. This receptor was identified in a male patient between 10 and 17 years old who had a stem cell transplant for acute lymphoblastic leukemia, so the T cells may come from the graft donor. The CDR3 DNA is TGCGCCAGCAGCCCAGGGAGTTGGCAGTTCTTC. This encodes CASSPGSWQFF.